A single sample is the source of the 8 T cell receptor beta chains below, sequenced in a study of metastatic and nonmetastatic thyroid tumors (dated by TCRdb to 2018 to 2021). Receptor libraries were prepared by PCR. TCRdb names Illumina HiSeq 4000 as the instrument used. Through fastp at Q25 and MiXCR, TCRdb rebuilt clones from the public reads, retaining in-frame beta chains. The sample table records roughly 70,000 clones; around 18% of these occur just once. The ten largest clones take up roughly 13% of the sample. No patient had received any treatment before thyroid surgery. Sequenced sample: blood. The source of these receptors is a female donor with papillary thyroid cancer or a benign thyroid nodule (not recorded which). Some clones in this sample may be carry-over from other donors' samples.

This clone was counted at least ten times. The chain couples TRBV15 to TRBJ2-1; D perhaps matches TRBD2 (5 bases). CDR1 is LNHNV and CDR2 is YYDKDF in the germline V gene (reference sequence). This CDR3 has 12 amino acids. V lost 3 bases and J lost 5, with 5 bases in between. The CDR3 loop reads CATSRGDNEQFF. The CDR3 DNA is TGTGCCACCAGCAGGGGAGACAATGAGCAGTTCTTC.

This clone was picked up many times. CDR3 DNA sequence: TGCGCCAGCAGCTTGAGGGGGACAGACACCGGGGAGCTGTTTTTT. Its protein product is CASSLRGTDTGELFF. The V call is TRBV5-1, the J call TRBJ2-2; TRBD1 agrees at 7 bases. This CDR3 is 15 amino acids long. J gave up 3 bases and V 1 base, and 3 bases lay outside the gene matches. The germline V gene encodes CDR1 SGHRS and CDR2 YFSETQ.

This clone has ten or more counts. The J gene is TRBJ2-7, the V gene TRBV18, with D hard to call. The germline CDR1 and CDR2 sequences are KGHSH and LQKENI. V was clipped by 9 bases and J by 2 bases, with 14 bases between them. There are 13 residues in the CDR3. This chain's CDR3 is CASSRQGTYEQYF. The CDR3 nucleotides are TGTGCCAGTTCCAGGCAAGGGACCTACGAGCAGTACTTC.

In its sample, this clone was seen many times. CDR3 protein: CSASKGQGWYEQYF. The CDR3, as DNA: TGCAGTGCGAGTAAGGGACAGGGGTGGTACGAGCAGTACTTC. V usage is TRBV20-1 and J usage is TRBJ2-7, with 10 bases fitting TRBD1. J gave up 4 bases and V 6 bases, and 9 bases lay outside the gene matches. In germline, CDR1 is DFQATT, CDR2 SNEGSKA (reference sequence). The length of the CDR3 is 14 residues.

Comment on this clone: At one end, the junction sequence differs from germline, possibly due to a read error. V and J are TRBV27 and TRBJ2-3; unclear D gene. Germline V gene data show CDR1 as MNHEY and CDR2 as SMNVEV (reference sequence). The CDR3 extends over 11 amino acids. CDR3: CASKGTDTQYF. CDR3 sequence (DNA): TGTGCCAGCAAGGGCACAGATACTCAGTATTTT.

This clone occurred many times. DNA for the CDR3: TGTGCCAGCAGTGCAAGTTTACCAGTTCAGTACTTC. Protein sequence: CASSASLPVQYF. This chain uses TRBV2 with TRBJ2-4; D unresolved. The V end was cut by 4 bases, the J end by 11 bases, with 12 bases between. Germline loops: CDR1 SNHLY, CDR2 FYNNEI. This CDR3 spans 12 amino acids.

The J gene is TRBJ2-1, the V gene TRBV7-3; 10 bases fit TRBD2. This CDR3 region has 17 residues. The V gene's germline CDR1 is SGHTA and CDR2 FQGTGA. Trimming removed 5 bases from V and 9 bases from J; junction bases left unmatched: 16. The CDR3 protein is CASSRSLAGATFGEQFF. The CDR3 coding sequence is TGTGCCAGCAGCCGCTCCCTAGCGGGGGCTACTTTCGGTGAGCAGTTCTTC. The complete variable domain, with remaining parts taken from reference TRBV7-3 and TRBJ2-1, reads GAGVSQTPSNKVTEKGKYVELRCDPISGHTALYWYRQSLGQGPEFLIYFQGTGAADDSGLPNDRFFAVRPEGSVSTLKIQRTERGDSAVYLCASSRSLAGATFGEQFFGPGTRLTVL.

This clone was observed at least ten times. The chain has TRBV9 and TRBJ2-1; 7 bases align to TRBD2. The V gene's germline CDR1 is SGDLS and CDR2 YYNGEE. The CDR3 loop spans 15 amino acids. V dropped 3 bases and J dropped 6; count of bases not matched to a gene: 9. CDR3 coding DNA: TGTGCCAGCAGCGCAGCCGGGACTATAGGCAATGAGCAGTTCTTC. Translation gives CASSAAGTIGNEQFF.